Sequencing of this T cell receptor delta chain was carried out in a study of γδ T cells in repeated Plasmodium falciparum infection. Study-wide results and caveats: Malian children's Vdelta2-negative repertoires appeared more expanded and less diverse than Australians'.

V lost 5 bases and J 2 bases, leaving 42 bases between the germline ends. The CDR3 extends over 24 amino acids. Germline CDR1 is TSWWSYY and CDR2 is QGS. About this clone itself: Its antigen is unidentified. The protein given by TCRdb reflects a much larger clone and differs at residue 9 from this DNA's translation, likely from a read error; the protein shown is the DNA's translation.

TCRdb ran CATT on the multiplex PCR reads. The sample records 50,000 or so delta-chain clones, approximately 1.5% being singletons. Flow sorting of PBMC yielded separate Vgamma9/Vdelta2+ and Vdelta2-negative gammadelta T cell populations for bulk repertoire analysis. The TCR originated in a pool of human donors (malaria-infected and uninfected, not separated). The chain combines TRDV1 with TRDJ1, with D perhaps matching TRDD3 (6 bases). No J gene is reported in TCRdb; it was inferred here by comparing the DNA with germline. The sample comprised gamma-delta T cells from blood. The CDR3 sequence is CALGTPYLCAGATHGHAHTDKLIF. The CDR3, as DNA: TGTGCTCTTGGGACCCCCTACCTTTGCGCTGGGGCTACCCATGGGCATGCTCATACCGATAAACTCATCTTT.